A single T cell receptor beta chain is shown here with its context. The CDR3 covers 16 residues. Germline V gene lookup returns CDR1 MNHNY and CDR2 SVGAGI (reference sequence). The data belong to a study of CXCR3-negative and CXCR3-positive naive CD8 T cells. TRB cDNA was prepared as libraries by UMI-labeled 5' RACE. For each CDR3 protein, TCRdb gives one entry from its re-call of the 5' RACE reads, without DNA. Recorded for this sample: over 35,000 distinct CDR3 sequences. The rearrangement uses TRBV6-6 and TRBJ2-1; the TCRdb call, TRBD2, lacks DNA for checking. The TCR was taken from a human donor in good health. Some clones in this sample may be carry-over from other donors' samples. The specimen sequenced was memory CD8+ T cells from blood. Here the CDR3 reads CASSYSSETRDNEQFF.